This T cell receptor beta chain was obtained from a study of OX40 agonist ivuxolimab in advanced cancers. Study-wide background: Ivuxolimab, an antibody that agonizes OX40 (CD134), was administered to the patients. Ivuxolimab was delivered to patients intravenously every 2 weeks at doses spanning 0.01 to 10 mg/kg. Overall study results and limits: Clonal expansion in partial responders at 0.1-3.0 mg/kg ranked among the lowest. Low levels of normalized T-cell clonal expansion also appeared in some nonresponders.

Regarding this clone: The antigen remains undetermined.

The assay was immunoSEQ multiplex PCR, and TCRdb's table has in-frame clones only and misses some. The sample includes about 100,000 clones, around 90% seen only once; the top ten take about 0.49%. The CDR3 covers 18 residues. Deletions cut 1 base from V and 4 bases from J, with 20 bases between. CDR1 is LNHDA and CDR2 is SQIVND in the germline V gene (reference sequence). The rearrangement links TRBV19 to TRBJ2-1, with no clear D. This TCR derives from an adult with an advanced solid tumor such as melanoma, head and neck, liver or kidney cancer. This material consisted of CD4+ or CD8+ T cells sorted from blood, taken in a trial of the OX40 agonist ivuxolimab. The CDR3 reads CASSIGSKAGPSYNEQFF. The CDR3 bases are TGTGCCAGTAGTATAGGGAGTAAGGCCGGGCCAAGTTACAATGAGCAGTTCTTC.